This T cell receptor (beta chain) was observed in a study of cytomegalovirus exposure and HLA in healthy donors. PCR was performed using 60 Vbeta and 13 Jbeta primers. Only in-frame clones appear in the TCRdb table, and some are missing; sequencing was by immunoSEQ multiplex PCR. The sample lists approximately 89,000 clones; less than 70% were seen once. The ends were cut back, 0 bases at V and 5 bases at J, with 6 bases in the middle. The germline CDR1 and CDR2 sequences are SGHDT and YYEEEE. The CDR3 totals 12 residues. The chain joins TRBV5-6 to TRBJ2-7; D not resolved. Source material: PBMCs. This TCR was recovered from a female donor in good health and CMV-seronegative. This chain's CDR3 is CASSLAGDEQYF. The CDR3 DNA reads TGTGCCAGCAGCTTGGCCGGTGACGAGCAGTACTTC.